The 31 T cell receptor beta chains listed next were all sequenced from one sample in a study of cytotoxic CD8 clonotypes in ibrutinib-treated CLL. TCRdb keeps only in-frame clones here, not all; method: immunoSEQ multiplex PCR. Of 110,000 to 150,000 clones listed, 76% were seen once; the top ten hold approximately 5.1%. The input for sequencing was PBMCs, taken after 24 months of ibrutinib treatment. The source is a human donor with chronic lymphocytic leukemia.

V and J are TRBV5-1 and TRBJ2-3; D not resolved. Germline V lookup: CDR1 SGHRS, CDR2 YFSETQ. Trimming took off 4 bases at V and 0 bases at J, with 6 bases between the two ends. This CDR3 has 13 residues. The DNA for the CDR3 is TGCGCCAGCAGCCATACTAGCACAGATACGCAGTATTTT. Translated: CASSHTSTDTQYF. Supplemented by reference TRBV5-1 and TRBJ2-3, the full variable domain reads KAGVTQTPRYLIKTRGQQVTLSCSPISGHRSVSWYQQTPGQGLQFLFEYFSETQRNKGNFPGRFSGRQFSNSRSEMNVSTLELGDSALYLCASSHTSTDTQYFGPGTRLTVL.

This chain links TRBV5-1 with TRBJ2-5; 8 bases line up with TRBD2. The CDR3 covers 18 residues. Germline lookup yields CDR1 SGHRS and CDR2 YFSETQ. The J segment lost 0 bases and the V segment lost 3 bases, leaving 13 bases of the junction unmatched. The CDR3 bases are TGCGCCAGCAGCTCCCCTTCTCGCGGGAGGTCCCACCAAGAGACCCAGTACTTC. It specifies CASSSPSRGRSHQETQYF.

This chain links TRBV11-3 with TRBJ2-3; TRBD1 matches at 10 bases. Trimming removed 1 base from V and 6 bases from J; junction bases left unmatched: 1. The germline V gene encodes CDR1 SGHNT and CDR2 YENEEA. The CDR3 loop spans 14 amino acids. The CDR3 region has the DNA TGTGCCAGCAGCTTAGGACAGGGGGCCGATACGCAGTATTTT. Amino acid sequence: CASSLGQGADTQYF. The full variable domain, in which reference TRBV11-3 and TRBJ2-3 provide the parts outside the CDR3, is EAGVVQSPRYKIIEKKQPVAFWCNPISGHNTLYWYLQNLGQGPELLIRYENEEAVDDSQLPKDRFSAERLKGVDSTLKIQPAELGDSAVYLCASSLGQGADTQYFGPGTRLTVL.

The CDR3 region has the DNA TGCGCCAGCAGCTCCGACAGGGGATGGGAAAAACTGTTTTTT. Encoded protein: CASSSDRGWEKLFF. The rearrangement joins TRBV5-1 to TRBJ1-4; TRBD1 aligns across 8 bases. CDR3 length equals 14 residues. Trimming removed 3 bases from V and 8 bases from J; junction bases left unmatched: 6. The germline V gene encodes CDR1 SGHRS and CDR2 YFSETQ.

The count of this clone is one. This sample includes further DNA sequences coding for the same CDR3. This chain connects TRBV13 to TRBJ1-2; D is ambiguous. Germline CDR1 is PRHDT and CDR2 is FYEKMQ (reference sequence). The CDR3 covers 12 residues. V was shortened by 0 bases and J by 4 bases, with 3 bases between the two germline ends. Here the CDR3 reads CASSLGSYGYTF. CDR3 nucleotides: TGTGCCAGCAGCTTAGGGTCCTATGGCTACACCTTC.

This chain links TRBV7-2 with TRBJ2-2; D is ambiguous. Deletions cut 1 base from V and 8 bases from J, with 8 bases between. This CDR3 has 13 amino acids. Germline V gene data show CDR1 as SGHTA and CDR2 as FQGNSA. The CDR3 DNA reads as TGTGCCAGCAGCTTAGATGGGTGGGGGGAGCTGTTTTTT. It is translated as CASSLDGWGELFF.

This clone was picked up many times. V is TRBV7-9 and J is TRBJ1-2; a possible D gene is TRBD1 (5 bases). The CDR3 is 14 amino acids. Germline assignment: CDR1 SEHNR and CDR2 FQNEAQ (reference sequence). The ends were cut back, 6 bases at V and 8 bases at J, with 19 bases in the middle. The CDR3 DNA follows: TGTGCCAGCAGACCAACGGTGGGGGGGAGAGGCTACACCTTC. Its translation is CASRPTVGGRGYTF.

This chain connects TRBV19 to TRBJ1-2, with D hard to call. V lost 7 bases and J 8 bases, leaving 17 bases between the germline ends. Germline V gene data show CDR1 as LNHDA and CDR2 as SQIVND (reference sequence). The CDR3 totals 13 residues. Here the CDR3 DNA reads TGTGCCAGTACCACGAGGGTGTTTGGGGGCTACACCTTC. Translating it yields CASTTRVFGGYTF.

The V and J genes are TRBV29-1 and TRBJ2-5; perhaps D is TRBD1 or TRBD2 (6 bases each). V was clipped by 7 bases and J by 4 bases, with 16 bases between them. This CDR3 spans 13 amino acids. Germline CDR1 and CDR2: SQVTM and ANQGSEA. The CDR3, as DNA: TGCAGCGCACAGACGGGGGCCGCAGAGACCCAGTACTTC. Protein product: CSAQTGAAETQYF.

The gene calls are TRBV4-3 and TRBJ2-4; D perhaps matches TRBD2 (7 bases). V lost 1 base, J lost 1 base, and 14 bases lay in between. This CDR3 spans 17 amino acids. CDR1 is LGHNA, CDR2 YSLEER, per germline. The CDR3 nucleotides read TGCGCCAGCAGCCAAGCCGCGGGGGCGGGGGCCAAAAACATTCAGTACTTC. This sequence encodes CASSQAAGAGAKNIQYF.

The chain is built from TRBV5-4 and TRBJ2-5; 9 nucleotides agree with TRBD2. CDR1 is SGHNT and CDR2 is YYREEE in the germline V gene (reference sequence). The CDR3 has 14 amino acids. The junction had 4 bases not matched to a gene; V was cut back by 4 bases and J by 3 bases. CDR3 nucleotide sequence: TGTGCCAGCAGCGCGACTAGCGGTGAAGAGACCCAGTACTTC. Its protein is CASSATSGEETQYF.

The J gene is TRBJ2-2, the V gene TRBV5-4; D is possibly TRBD1 or TRBD2 (6 bases each). The V end was cut by 0 bases, the J end by 4 bases, with 10 bases between. The CDR3 spans 15 residues. The germline V gene has CDR1 SGHNT and CDR2 YYREEE (reference sequence). DNA of the CDR3: TGTGCCAGCAGCTTGGGCTGGGGGGCCACCGGGGAGCTGTTTTTT. This codes for CASSLGWGATGELFF.

V is TRBV7-2 and J is TRBJ1-4; no clear D gene. The CDR3 contains 14 residues. The germline CDR1 and CDR2 sequences are SGHTA and FQGNSA. Trimming shortened V by 5 bases and J by 5 bases, and 12 bases separated the two germline ends. The CDR3 DNA follows: TGTGCCAGCAGCCCCCGGGCGTCCAATGAAAAACTGTTTTTT. Protein sequence: CASSPRASNEKLFF.

A few counts support this clone. The rearrangement links TRBV30 to TRBJ1-1, with D perhaps TRBD1 (5 bases). Germline lookup yields CDR1 GTSNPN and CDR2 SVGIG (reference sequence). Trimming removed 3 bases from V and 7 bases from J, with 15 bases in between. The CDR3 loop spans 13 amino acids. In DNA form, the CDR3 reads TGTGCCTGGAGAACGGGACGGCACCTTGAAGCTTTCTTT. Its protein is CAWRTGRHLEAFF.

The V call is TRBV4-1, the J call TRBJ2-7, with 8 positions matching TRBD2. J lost 2 bases, V lost 1 base, and 7 bases had no gene match. The CDR3 totals 16 residues. Germline V gives CDR1 MGHRA, CDR2 YSYEKL. DNA for the CDR3: TGCGCCAGCAGCCAAGGAGTAGCGGGAAACCCCTACGAGCAGTACTTC. Translating gives CASSQGVAGNPYEQYF.

This clone was counted at least ten times. The chain links TRBV4-2 to TRBJ2-3, with a weak D call TRBD2 (5 bases). V was pared by 6 bases and J by 0 bases, with 10 bases between. This CDR3 is 14 amino acids long. Germline CDR1 LGHNA, CDR2 YNFKEQ. The CDR3 DNA reads TGTGCCAGCAGGGGAGCGCTAAGCACAGATACGCAGTATTTT. Encoded protein: CASRGALSTDTQYF.

In this sample, this clone turned up a few times. The chain is built from TRBV28 and TRBJ1-3; 10 bases map to TRBD1. Unmatched junction bases numbered 6, after V lost 6 bases and J lost 4 bases. CDR3 length: 15 amino acids. Per the germline V gene, CDR1 is MDHEN and CDR2 is SYDVKM. The CDR3 reads CASSPPGQGGNTIYF. CDR3 nucleotides: TGTGCCAGCAGCCCACCGGGACAGGGGGGAAACACCATATATTTT. Complete variable domain (other parts from reference TRBV28 and TRBJ1-3): DVKVTQSSRYLVKRTGEKVFLECVQDMDHENMFWYRQDPGLGLRLIYFSYDVKMKEKGDIPEGYSVSREKKERFSLILESASTNQTSMYLCASSPPGQGGNTIYFGEGSWLTVV.

This chain joins TRBV7-2 and TRBJ1-2, with no clear D. Looked up from germline, CDR1 is SGHTA and CDR2 is FQGNSA. Between the trimmed V and J ends, which lost 1 base and 8 bases, there was a span of 14 bases. CDR3 size: 14 residues. The CDR3 is CASSLGWGSRGYTF. CDR3 nucleotide sequence: TGTGCCAGCAGCTTAGGGTGGGGTTCGAGGGGCTACACCTTC. The full variable domain, rest sourced from reference TRBV7-2 and TRBJ1-2, is GAGVSQSPSNKVTEKGKDVELRCDPISGHTALYWYRQSLGQGLEFLIYFQGNSAPDKSGLPSDRFSAERTGGSVSTLTIQRTQQEDSAVYLCASSLGWGSRGYTFGSGTRLTVV.

As for this clone: The same CDR3 arises from other DNA sequences in this sample as well. J is TRBJ2-3 and V is TRBV10-2; 9 nucleotides agree with TRBD1. Germline CDR1 reads WSHSY; CDR2 reads SAAADI. Germline trimming cut 8 bases from V and 1 base from J; bases unmatched to any gene: 4. CDR3 size: 14 residues. CDR3 sequence (DNA): TGCGCCAGCGCTGGACAGGGGCGCACAGATACGCAGTATTTT. It is translated as CASAGQGRTDTQYF.

The J gene is TRBJ1-1, the V gene TRBV18, with 7 bases fitting TRBD1. The germline V gene has CDR1 KGHSH and CDR2 LQKENI. V lost 2 bases and J lost 10; bases outside the gene matches: 16. The length of the CDR3 is 16 residues. The CDR3 DNA reads as TGTGCCAGCTCACCAAGGTCCGGGACAGATAAATCGGGAGCTTTCTTT. Encoded protein: CASSPRSGTDKSGAFF.

DNA for the CDR3: TGTGCCACCAGATCCGGGACAGGGAGGTTTAATGAGCAGTTCTTC. It is translated as CATRSGTGRFNEQFF. The chain recombines TRBV28 with TRBJ2-1; 9 nucleotides line up with TRBD1. Per germline, CDR1 MDHEN and CDR2 SYDVKM. The CDR3 totals 15 residues. Trimming removed 10 bases from V and 7 bases from J; junction bases left unmatched: 14.

The table lists this clone with a few counts. V and J are TRBV14 and TRBJ2-5, with 9 bases matching TRBD1. The CDR3 consists of 19 residues. Looked up from germline, CDR1 is SGHDN and CDR2 is FVKESK. V dropped 0 bases and J dropped 1; count of bases not matched to a gene: 12. CDR3 nucleotides: TGTGCCAGCAGCCAAGATGTCACAGGGGGCACCCGCCTCCAAGAGACCCAGTACTTC. Residues: CASSQDVTGGTRLQETQYF.

The rearrangement uses TRBV7-2 and TRBJ1-3; TRBD1 matches 7 bases. The CDR3 is made up of 14 amino acids. Germline-derived CDR1 and CDR2 are SGHTA and FQGNSA. V was clipped by 5 bases and J by 6 bases; unmatched bases: 7. The DNA of the CDR3 is TGTGCCAGCAGCCAGGGACAGATTCTAAACACCATATATTTT. This codes for CASSQGQILNTIYF.

V is TRBV30 and J is TRBJ1-1, with TRBD1 as a possible D gene (5 bases). Germline loops: CDR1 GTSNPN, CDR2 SVGIG (reference sequence). V lost 8 bases to trimming and J lost 1 base, with 14 bases between them. The CDR3 is 13 amino acids. The CDR3 region has the DNA TGTGCCGGCGAGGTGGGGGGGAACACTGAAGCTTTCTTT. This sequence encodes CAGEVGGNTEAFF.

CDR3 sequence (DNA): TGTGCCAGCAGTCCCCGGACGGAGACCCAGTACTTC. Translation: CASSPRTETQYF. The gene calls are TRBV6-6 and TRBJ2-5, with no clear D. The germline V gene has CDR1 MNHNY and CDR2 SVGAGI (reference sequence). The CDR3 is 12 residues long. Trimming shortened V by 5 bases and J by 5 bases, and 9 bases separated the two germline ends.

V gene TRBV7-2 combines with J gene TRBJ2-7; unclear D gene. The germline CDR1 and CDR2 sequences are SGHTA and FQGNSA. Deletions cut 5 bases from V and 6 bases from J, with 14 bases between. The CDR3 contains 13 residues. In DNA form, the CDR3 reads TGTGCCAGCAGCCCCGATGATTGGGGCGAGCAGTACTTC. The encoded protein is CASSPDDWGEQYF.

The J gene is TRBJ2-7, the V gene TRBV13; 9 bases fit TRBD1. V lost 5 bases to trimming and J lost 4 bases; unmatched junction nucleotides: 9. Looked up from germline, CDR1 is PRHDT and CDR2 is FYEKMQ (reference sequence). This CDR3 comprises 15 residues. In DNA, the CDR3 is TGTGCCAGCAGCACGGGACAGGGAGCCTATTACGAGCAGTACTTC. Translation: CASSTGQGAYYEQYF. The entire variable domain, with the rest obtained from reference TRBV13 and TRBJ2-7, is as follows: AAGVIQSPRHLIKEKRETATLKCYPIPRHDTVYWYQQGPGQDPQFLISFYEKMQSDKGSIPDRFSAQQFSDYHSELNMSSLELGDSALYFCASSTGQGAYYEQYFGPGTRLTVT.

CDR3 coding DNA: TGCGCCAGCAGCGCCCCCCAGGGGAAGTTCCAGTTCTTC. Its translation is CASSAPQGKFQFF. This chain connects TRBV5-1 to TRBJ2-1; possible D gene TRBD1, 6 bases. The CDR3 is 13 residues long. V dropped 4 bases and J dropped 13 bases, with 18 bases sitting between them. Per germline, CDR1 SGHRS and CDR2 YFSETQ. The complete variable domain, with remaining parts taken from reference TRBV5-1 and TRBJ2-1, reads KAGVTQTPRYLIKTRGQQVTLSCSPISGHRSVSWYQQTPGQGLQFLFEYFSETQRNKGNFPGRFSGRQFSNSRSEMNVSTLELGDSALYLCASSAPQGKFQFFGPGTRLTVL.

A few counts support this clone. V is TRBV10-2 and J is TRBJ2-1; 12 bases agree with TRBD2. CDR3 length equals 13 residues. Germline CDR1 reads WSHSY; CDR2 reads SAAADI. With V trimmed by 8 bases and J by 8 bases, 4 bases remained unmatched. CDR3 DNA: TGCGCCAGCCGACTAGCGGGAGCTTATGAGCAGTTCTTC. Amino acids: CASRLAGAYEQFF.

This rearrangement joins TRBV6-5 to TRBJ1-4, with D uncertain. This CDR3 region has 13 residues. Trimming stripped 8 bases from V and 4 bases from J, with 11 bases between. Germline assignment: CDR1 MNHEY and CDR2 SVGAGI. CDR3 nucleotides: TGTGCCAGCCGGGGTCCCAATAATGAAAAACTGTTTTTT. Translating gives CASRGPNNEKLFF.

The gene calls are TRBV7-6 and TRBJ2-1, with D perhaps TRBD2 (6 bases). V shed 1 base and J shed 4 bases, with 8 bases lying between them. Germline values: CDR1 SGHVS, CDR2 FNYEAQ. This CDR3 spans 14 amino acids. CDR3 sequence reads: CASSLEGTYNEQFF. CDR3 DNA sequence: TGTGCCAGCAGCTTAGAAGGGACTTACAATGAGCAGTTCTTC.